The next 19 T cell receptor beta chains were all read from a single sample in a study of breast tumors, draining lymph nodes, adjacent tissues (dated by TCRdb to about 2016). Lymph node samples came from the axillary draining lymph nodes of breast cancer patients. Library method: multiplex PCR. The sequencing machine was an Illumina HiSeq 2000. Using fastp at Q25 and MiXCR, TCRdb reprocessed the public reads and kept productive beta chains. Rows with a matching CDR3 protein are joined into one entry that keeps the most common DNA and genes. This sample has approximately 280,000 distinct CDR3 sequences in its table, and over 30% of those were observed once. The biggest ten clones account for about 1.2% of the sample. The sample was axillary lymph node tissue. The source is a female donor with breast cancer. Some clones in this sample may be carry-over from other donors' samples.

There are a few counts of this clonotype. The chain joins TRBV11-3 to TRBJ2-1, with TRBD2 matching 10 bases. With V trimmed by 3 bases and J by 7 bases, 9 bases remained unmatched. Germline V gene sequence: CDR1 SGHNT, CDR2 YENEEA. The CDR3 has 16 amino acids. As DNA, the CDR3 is TGTGCCAGCAGCTTTCTAGCGGGAGTCATTTCAAATGAGCAGTTCTTC. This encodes CASSFLAGVISNEQFF.

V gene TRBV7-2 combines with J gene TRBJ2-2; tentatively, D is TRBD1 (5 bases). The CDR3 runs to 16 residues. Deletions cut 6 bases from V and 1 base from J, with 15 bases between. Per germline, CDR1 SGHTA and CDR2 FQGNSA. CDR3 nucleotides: TGTGCCAGCAGTCCTAACCAGGGTATGAACACCGGGGAGCTGTTTTTT. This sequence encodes CASSPNQGMNTGELFF.

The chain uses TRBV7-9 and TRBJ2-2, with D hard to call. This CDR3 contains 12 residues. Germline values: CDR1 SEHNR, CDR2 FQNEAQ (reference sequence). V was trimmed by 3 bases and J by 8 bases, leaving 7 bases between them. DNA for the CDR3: TGTGCCAGCAGCTTTATTTCTGGGGAGCTGTTTTTT. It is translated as CASSFISGELFF.

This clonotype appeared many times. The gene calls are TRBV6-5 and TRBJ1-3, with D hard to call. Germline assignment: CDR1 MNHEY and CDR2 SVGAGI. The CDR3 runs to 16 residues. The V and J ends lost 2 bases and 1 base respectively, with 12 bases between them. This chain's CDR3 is CASSYRNRNSGNTIYF. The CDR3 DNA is TGTGCCAGCAGTTACCGAAACAGAAATTCTGGAAACACCATATATTTT.

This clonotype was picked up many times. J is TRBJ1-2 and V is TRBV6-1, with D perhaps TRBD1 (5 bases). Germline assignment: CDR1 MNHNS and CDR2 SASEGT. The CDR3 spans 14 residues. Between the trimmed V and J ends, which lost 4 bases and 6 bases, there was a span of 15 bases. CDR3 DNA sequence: TGTGCCAGCAGTGGGGGGACGGCCCGAAATGGCTACACCTTC. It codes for CASSGGTARNGYTF.

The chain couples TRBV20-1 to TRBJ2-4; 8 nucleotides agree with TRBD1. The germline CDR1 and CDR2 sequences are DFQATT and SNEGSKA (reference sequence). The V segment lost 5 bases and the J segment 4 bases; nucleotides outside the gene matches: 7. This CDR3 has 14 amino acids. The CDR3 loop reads CSAGTQGVKNIQYF. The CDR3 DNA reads TGCAGTGCTGGAACACAGGGGGTTAAAAACATTCAGTACTTC.

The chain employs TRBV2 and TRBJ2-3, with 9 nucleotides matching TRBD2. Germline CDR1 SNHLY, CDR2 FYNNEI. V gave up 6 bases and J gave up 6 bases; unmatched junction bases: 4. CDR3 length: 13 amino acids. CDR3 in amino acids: CASRREGSDTQYF. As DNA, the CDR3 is TGTGCCAGCAGGCGGGAGGGATCGGATACGCAGTATTTT.

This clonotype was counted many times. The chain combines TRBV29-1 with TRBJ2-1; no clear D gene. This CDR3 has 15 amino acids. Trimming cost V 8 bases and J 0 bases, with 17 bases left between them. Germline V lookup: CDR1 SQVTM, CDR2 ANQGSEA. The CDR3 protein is CSTLRAVASYNEQFF. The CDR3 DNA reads TGCAGCACCCTCCGGGCGGTCGCCTCCTACAATGAGCAGTTCTTC.

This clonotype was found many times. As DNA, the CDR3 is TGCGCCAGCAGCCAAGAGGGCGGGGCAGGGGGCTACGAGCAGTACTTC. Protein: CASSQEGGAGGYEQYF. The chain joins TRBV4-1 to TRBJ2-7; D is perhaps TRBD1 (7 bases). The V gene's germline CDR1 is MGHRA and CDR2 YSYEKL. This CDR3 is built from 16 residues. The ends were cut back, 0 bases at V and 3 bases at J, with 15 bases in the middle.

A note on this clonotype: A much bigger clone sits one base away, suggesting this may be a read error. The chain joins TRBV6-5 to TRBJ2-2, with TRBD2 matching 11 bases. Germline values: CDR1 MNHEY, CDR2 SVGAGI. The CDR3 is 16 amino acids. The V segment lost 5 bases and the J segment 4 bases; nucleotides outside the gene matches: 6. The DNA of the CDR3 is TGTGCCAGCAGTAACCTAGCGGGAGGTGGCACCGGGGAGCTGTTTTTT. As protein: CASSNLAGGGTGELFF.

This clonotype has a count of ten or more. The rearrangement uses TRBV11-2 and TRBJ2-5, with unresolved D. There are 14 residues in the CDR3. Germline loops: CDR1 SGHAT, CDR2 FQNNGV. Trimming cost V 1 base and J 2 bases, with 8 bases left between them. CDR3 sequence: CASSLVGRQETQYF. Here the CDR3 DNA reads TGTGCCAGCAGCTTAGTAGGCAGGCAAGAGACCCAGTACTTC.

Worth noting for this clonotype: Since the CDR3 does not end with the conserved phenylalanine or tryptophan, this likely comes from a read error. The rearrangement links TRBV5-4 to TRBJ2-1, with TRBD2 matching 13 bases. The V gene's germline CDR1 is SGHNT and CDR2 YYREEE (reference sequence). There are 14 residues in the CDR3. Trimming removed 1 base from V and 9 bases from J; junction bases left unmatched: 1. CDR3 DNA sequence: TGTGCCAGCAGCTTGACTAGCGGGAGGGCTGAGCAGTTCTCC. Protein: CASSLTSGRAEQFS.

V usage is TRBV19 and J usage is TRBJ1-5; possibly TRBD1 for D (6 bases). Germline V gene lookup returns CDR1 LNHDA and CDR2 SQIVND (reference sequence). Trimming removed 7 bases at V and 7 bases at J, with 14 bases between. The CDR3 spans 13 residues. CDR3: CASITPGDQPQHF. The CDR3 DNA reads TGTGCCAGTATAACCCCAGGGGACCAGCCCCAGCATTTT.

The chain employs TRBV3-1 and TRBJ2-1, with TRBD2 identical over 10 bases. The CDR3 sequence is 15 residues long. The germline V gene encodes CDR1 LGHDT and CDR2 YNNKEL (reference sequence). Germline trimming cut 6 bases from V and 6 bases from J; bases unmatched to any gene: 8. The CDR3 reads CASSIRLAGVNEQFF. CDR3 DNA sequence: TGTGCCAGCAGTATAAGGCTAGCGGGAGTCAATGAGCAGTTCTTC.

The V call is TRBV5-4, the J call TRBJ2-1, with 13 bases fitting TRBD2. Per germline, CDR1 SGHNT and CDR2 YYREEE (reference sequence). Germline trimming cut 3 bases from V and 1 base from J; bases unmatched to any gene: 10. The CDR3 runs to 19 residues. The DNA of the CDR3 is TGTGCCAGCAGCTCCGTTGGGACTAGCGGGACCCGGTCCTACAATGAGCAGTTCTTC. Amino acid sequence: CASSSVGTSGTRSYNEQFF.

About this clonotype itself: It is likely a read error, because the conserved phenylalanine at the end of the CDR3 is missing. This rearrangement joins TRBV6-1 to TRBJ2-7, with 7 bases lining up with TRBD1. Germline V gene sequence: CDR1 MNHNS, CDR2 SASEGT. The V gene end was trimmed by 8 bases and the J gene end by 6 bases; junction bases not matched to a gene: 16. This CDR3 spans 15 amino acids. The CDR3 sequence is CASVGPLTGMSEQYL. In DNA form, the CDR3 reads TGTGCCAGCGTTGGGCCTCTGACAGGGATGAGCGAGCAGTACTTA.

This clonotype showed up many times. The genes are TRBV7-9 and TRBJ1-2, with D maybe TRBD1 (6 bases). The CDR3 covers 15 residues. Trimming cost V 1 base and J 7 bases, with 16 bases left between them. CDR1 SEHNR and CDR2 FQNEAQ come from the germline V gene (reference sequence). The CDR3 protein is CASSLVGSRGPGYTF. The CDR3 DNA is TGTGCCAGCAGCTTAGTAGGGAGCAGGGGACCTGGCTACACCTTC.

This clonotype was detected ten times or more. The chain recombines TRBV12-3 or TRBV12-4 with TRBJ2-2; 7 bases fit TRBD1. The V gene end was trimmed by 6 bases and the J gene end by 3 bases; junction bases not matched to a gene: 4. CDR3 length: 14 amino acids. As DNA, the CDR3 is TGTGCCAGCAGCTCCGGGACAGACACCGGGGAGCTGTTTTTT. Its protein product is CASSSGTDTGELFF.

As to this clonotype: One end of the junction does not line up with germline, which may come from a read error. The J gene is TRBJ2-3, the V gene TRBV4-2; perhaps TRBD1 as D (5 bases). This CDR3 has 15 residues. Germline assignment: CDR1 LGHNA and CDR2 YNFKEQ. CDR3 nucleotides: TGTGCCAGCAGCCAAGGGCAGGGCGAAACAGATACGCAGTGTTTT. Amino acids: CASSQGQGETDTQCF.